This T cell receptor beta chain was captured in a study of blood T cell repertoires in COVID-19. Study as a whole: The United States, Italy and Spain were the sources of the acute and convalescent COVID-19 samples. PBMCs, B-cell-depleted T cells, or T cells provided the cDNA or gDNA that made up the material.

This CDR3 region has 15 residues. Germline CDR1 MDHEN, CDR2 SYDVKM. Trimming stripped 8 bases from V and 8 bases from J, with 22 bases between. Generated by immunoSEQ multiplex PCR, the TCRdb table keeps only in-frame clones and is missing some. The table includes about 44,000 clones, roughly 84% detected once. The receptor's source is a woman in her 70s with acute or convalescent COVID-19. The sample consisted of peripheral blood. This chain joins TRBV28 and TRBJ2-1; possibly TRBD1 for D (5 bases). The CDR3 is CASRTAGQGFDEQFF. CDR3 sequence (DNA): TGTGCCAGCCGAACCGCTGGGCAGGGTTTCGATGAGCAGTTCTTC.